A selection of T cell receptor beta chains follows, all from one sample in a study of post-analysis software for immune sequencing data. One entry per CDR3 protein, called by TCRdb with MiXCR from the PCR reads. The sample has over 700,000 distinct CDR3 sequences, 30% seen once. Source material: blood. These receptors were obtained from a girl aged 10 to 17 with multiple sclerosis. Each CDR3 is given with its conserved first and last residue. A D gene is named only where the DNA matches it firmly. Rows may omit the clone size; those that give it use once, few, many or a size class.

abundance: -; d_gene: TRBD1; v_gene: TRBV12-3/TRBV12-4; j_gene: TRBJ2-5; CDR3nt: TGTGCCAGCAGAACGACAGGGATCCAAGAGACCCAGTACTTC; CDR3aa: CASRTTGIQETQYF
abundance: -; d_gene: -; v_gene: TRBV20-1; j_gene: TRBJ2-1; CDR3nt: TGCAGTGCCGACGGTCAGTCTGAGCAGTTCTTC; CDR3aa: CSADGQSEQFF
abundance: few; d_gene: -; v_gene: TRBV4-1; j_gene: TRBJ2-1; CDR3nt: TGCGCCAGCAGCCAAAGTAATGGGGACACTCGGGGCAATGAGCAGTTCTTC; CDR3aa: CASSQSNGDTRGNEQFF
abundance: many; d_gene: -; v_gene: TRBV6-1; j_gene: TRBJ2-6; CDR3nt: TGTGCCAGCAGCCACATGAAACAGGGTACTGGGGCCAACGTCCTGACTTTC; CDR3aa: CASSHMKQGTGANVLTF
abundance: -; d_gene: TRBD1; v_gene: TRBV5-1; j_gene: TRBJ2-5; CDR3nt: TGCGCCAGCAGCTCCCGGACAGGCGACAATGAGCAGTACTTC; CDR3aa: CASSSRTGDNEQYF
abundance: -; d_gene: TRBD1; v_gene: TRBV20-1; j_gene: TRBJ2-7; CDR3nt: TGCAGTGCTAGATCCCGACAGGGATTGAACGAGCAGTACTTC; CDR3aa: CSARSRQGLNEQYF
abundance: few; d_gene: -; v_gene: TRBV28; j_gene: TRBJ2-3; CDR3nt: TGTGCCAGCTCCCCAGGGGGGCGGGAGGTCACAGATACGCAGTATTTT; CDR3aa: CASSPGGREVTDTQYF
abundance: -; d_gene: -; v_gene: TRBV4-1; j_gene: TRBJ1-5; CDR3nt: TGCGCCAGCAGCCAAGAGGGACGGTCCAAGCATCAGCCCCAGCATTTT; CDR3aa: CASSQEGRSKHQPQHF
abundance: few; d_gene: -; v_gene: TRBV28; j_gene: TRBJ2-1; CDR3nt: TGTGCCACAAGACAGAGCTCCTACAATGAGCAGTTCTTC; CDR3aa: CATRQSSYNEQFF
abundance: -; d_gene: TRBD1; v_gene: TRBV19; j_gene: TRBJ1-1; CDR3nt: TGTGCCAGTAGCACTTTCGACAGGGGATCGTGGAAGACTGAAGCTTTCTTT; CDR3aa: CASSTFDRGSWKTEAFF
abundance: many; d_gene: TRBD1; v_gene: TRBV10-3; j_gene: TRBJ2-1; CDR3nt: TGTGCCATCAGTGGGGGGACAGGGAGTAGCGGTGAGCAGTTCTTC; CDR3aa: CAISGGTGSSGEQFF
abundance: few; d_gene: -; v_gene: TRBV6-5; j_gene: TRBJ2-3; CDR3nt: TGTGCCAGCAATCGGCAGGGCGCATGGGATACGCAGTATTTT; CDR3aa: CASNRQGAWDTQYF
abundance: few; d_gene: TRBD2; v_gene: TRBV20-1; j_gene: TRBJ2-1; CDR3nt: TGCAGTGCTAGCCAGCGGGAGAGCTCCTACAATGAGCAGTTCTTC; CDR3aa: CSASQRESSYNEQFF
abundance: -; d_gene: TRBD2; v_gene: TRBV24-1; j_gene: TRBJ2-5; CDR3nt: TGTGCCACCAGTGATTTGCCCGGGAGGGAGACCCAGTACTTC; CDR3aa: CATSDLPGRETQYF
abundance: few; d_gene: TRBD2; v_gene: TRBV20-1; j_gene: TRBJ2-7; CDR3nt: TGCAGTGCCCCCCCAGCGGGAGCCCCCTACGAGCAGTACTTC; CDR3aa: CSAPPAGAPYEQYF
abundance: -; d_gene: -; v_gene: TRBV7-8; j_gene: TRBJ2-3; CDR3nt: TGTGCCAGCAGCTTACCACCGGGGGCCACAGATACGCAGTATTTT; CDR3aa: CASSLPPGATDTQYF
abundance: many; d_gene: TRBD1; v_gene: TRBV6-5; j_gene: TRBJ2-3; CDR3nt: TGTGCCAGCAGTGCTACCGACAGGGGAACAGATACGCAGTATTTT; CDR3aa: CASSATDRGTDTQYF
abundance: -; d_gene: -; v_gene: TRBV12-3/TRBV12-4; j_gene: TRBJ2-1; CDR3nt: TGTGCCAGCAATCCCGGGACTTTCTCGAGCTCCTACAATGAGCAGTTCTTC; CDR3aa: CASNPGTFSSSYNEQFF
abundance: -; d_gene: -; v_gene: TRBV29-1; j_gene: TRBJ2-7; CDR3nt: TGCAGCGTTGCAACAAAACCCTACGAGCAGTACTTC; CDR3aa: CSVATKPYEQYF
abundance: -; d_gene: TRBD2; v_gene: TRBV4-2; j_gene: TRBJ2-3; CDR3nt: TGTGCCAGCAGCCAAGATCAGCCGGGACTAGTTAGGGCAGATGCGCAGTATTTT; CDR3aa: CASSQDQPGLVRADAQYF
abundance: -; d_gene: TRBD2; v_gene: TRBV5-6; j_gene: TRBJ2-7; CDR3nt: TGTGCCAGCAGCGCCCCGGGACTAGCGGGGTACGAGCAGTACTTC; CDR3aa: CASSAPGLAGYEQYF
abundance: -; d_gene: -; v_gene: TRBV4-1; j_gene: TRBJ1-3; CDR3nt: TGCGCCAGCAGCCAAGACGGAGTGGGAGGCCTTGGAAACACCATATATTTT; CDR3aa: CASSQDGVGGLGNTIYF
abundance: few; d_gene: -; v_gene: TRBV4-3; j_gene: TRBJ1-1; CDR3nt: TGCGCCAGCAGCCAAACGGGAACCCTCAGGAACACTGAAGCTTTCTTT; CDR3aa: CASSQTGTLRNTEAFF
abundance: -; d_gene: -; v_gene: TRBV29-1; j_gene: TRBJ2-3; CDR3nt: TGCAGCGTTTCCGACACAGTCACATCAGATACGCAGTATTTT; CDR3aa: CSVSDTVTSDTQYF
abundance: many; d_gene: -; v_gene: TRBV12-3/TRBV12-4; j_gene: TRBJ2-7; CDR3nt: TGTGCCAGCAGTTTGGAGGACTACGAGCAGTACTTC; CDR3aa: CASSLEDYEQYF
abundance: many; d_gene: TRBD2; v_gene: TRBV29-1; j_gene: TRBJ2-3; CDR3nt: TGCAGCGTTGAAAGGGCGGGAGCTCCAGATACGCAGTATTTT; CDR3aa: CSVERAGAPDTQYF
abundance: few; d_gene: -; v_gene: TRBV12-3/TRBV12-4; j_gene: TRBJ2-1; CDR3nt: TGTGCCAGCAGTTCACATAATGAGCAGTTCTTC; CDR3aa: CASSSHNEQFF
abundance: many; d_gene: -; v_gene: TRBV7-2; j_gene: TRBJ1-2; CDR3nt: TGTGCCAGCAGCAACGCCATCCTGAAAGCTGGCTACACCTTC; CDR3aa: CASSNAILKAGYTF
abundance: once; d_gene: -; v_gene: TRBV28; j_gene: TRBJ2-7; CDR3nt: TGTGCCAGCAAAACCCAAGGAGGGGGTCAGCAGTACTTC; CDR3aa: CASKTQGGGQQYF
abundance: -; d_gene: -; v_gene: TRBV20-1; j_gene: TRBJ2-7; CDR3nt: TGCAGTGCTCCCACCGCCACGGACGAGCAGTACTTC; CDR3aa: CSAPTATDEQYF
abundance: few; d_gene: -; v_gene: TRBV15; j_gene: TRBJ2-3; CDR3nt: TGTGCCACCAGCAGAGAGGGGGCTAGCGCAGATACGCAGTATTTT; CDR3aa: CATSREGASADTQYF
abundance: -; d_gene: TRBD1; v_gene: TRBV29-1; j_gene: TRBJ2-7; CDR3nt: TGCAGCGTTGAAGATTCGGGCAGGGGGCTGTACGAGCAGTACTTC; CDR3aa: CSVEDSGRGLYEQYF
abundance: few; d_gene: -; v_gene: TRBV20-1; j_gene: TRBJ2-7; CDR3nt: TGCAGTGCTAGAGCGCCAGCTCACTACGAGCAGTACTTC; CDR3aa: CSARAPAHYEQYF
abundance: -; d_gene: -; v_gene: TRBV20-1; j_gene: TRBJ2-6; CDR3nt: TGCAGTGCTAGAGGGCGGGACAAGCGTACTGGGGCCAACGTCCTGACTTTC; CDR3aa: CSARGRDKRTGANVLTF
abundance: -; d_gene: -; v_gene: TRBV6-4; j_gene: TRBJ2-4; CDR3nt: TGTGCCAGCAGTGACTCACCCTCGGGGAACATTCAGTACTTC; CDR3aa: CASSDSPSGNIQYF
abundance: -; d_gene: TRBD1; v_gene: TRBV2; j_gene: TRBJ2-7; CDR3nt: TGTGCCAGCATCGCGGGACAGGCCTCCTACGAGCAGTACTTC; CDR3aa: CASIAGQASYEQYF
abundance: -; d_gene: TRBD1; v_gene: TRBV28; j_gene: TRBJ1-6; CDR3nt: TGTGCCAGCAGTACGACAGGGAATAATTCACCCCTCCACTTT; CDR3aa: CASSTTGNNSPLHF
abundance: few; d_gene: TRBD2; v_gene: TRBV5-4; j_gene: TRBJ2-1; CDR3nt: TGTGCCAGCAGCTTGGTCGGGCGGGGGGGCGTCCATGAGCAGTTCTTC; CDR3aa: CASSLVGRGGVHEQFF
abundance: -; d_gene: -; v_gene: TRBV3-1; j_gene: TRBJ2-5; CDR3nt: TGTGCCAGCAGCTACTGGCCTCAGGGAGAGACCCAGTACTTC; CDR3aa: CASSYWPQGETQYF
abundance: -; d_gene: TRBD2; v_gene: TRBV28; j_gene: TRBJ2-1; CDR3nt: TGTGCCAGCCAAAAGGAAGGCGGGAGATACTACAATGAGCAGTTCTTC; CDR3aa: CASQKEGGRYYNEQFF
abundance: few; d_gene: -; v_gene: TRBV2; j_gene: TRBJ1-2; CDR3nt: TGTGCCAGCAGTGGTCAGGGCTACACCTTC; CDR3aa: CASSGQGYTF
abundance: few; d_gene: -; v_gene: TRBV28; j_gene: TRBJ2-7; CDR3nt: TGTGCCAGCAGTTTTTTCAGGGGAGCCTACGAGCAGTACTTC; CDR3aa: CASSFFRGAYEQYF
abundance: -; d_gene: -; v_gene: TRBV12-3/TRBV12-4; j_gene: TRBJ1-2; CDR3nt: TGTGCCAGCAGTTTAGCGCTCCTTGGCTACACCTTC; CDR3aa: CASSLALLGYTF
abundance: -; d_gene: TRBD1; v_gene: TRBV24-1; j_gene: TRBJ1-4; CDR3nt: TGTGCCACCAGTGAACGTCCGGGACAGGGGACCCAAAAACTGTTTTTT; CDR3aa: CATSERPGQGTQKLFF
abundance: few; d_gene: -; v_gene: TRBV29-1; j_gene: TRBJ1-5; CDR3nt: TGCAGCGTTGTGGGCAGCAATAGCAATCAGCCCCAGCATTTT; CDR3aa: CSVVGSNSNQPQHF
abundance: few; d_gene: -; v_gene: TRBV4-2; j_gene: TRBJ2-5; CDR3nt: TGTGCCAGCAGCCAAGAGGCTAGCAGATGGGGGGAGACCCAGTACTTC; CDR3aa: CASSQEASRWGETQYF
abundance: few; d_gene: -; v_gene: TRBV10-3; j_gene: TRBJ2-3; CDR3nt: TGTGCCATCAGTGAACTTTTCGGGTCTAGCACAGATACGCAGTATTTT; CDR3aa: CAISELFGSSTDTQYF
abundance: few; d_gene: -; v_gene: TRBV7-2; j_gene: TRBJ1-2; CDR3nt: TGTGCCAGCAGCCCCACCGGGGTGGGCTCAGGAGGCTACACCTTC; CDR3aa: CASSPTGVGSGGYTF
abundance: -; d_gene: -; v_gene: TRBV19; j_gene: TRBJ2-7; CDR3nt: TGTGCCAGTAGTAGTGGGGGAAGGACCTACGAGCAGTACTTC; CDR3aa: CASSSGGRTYEQYF
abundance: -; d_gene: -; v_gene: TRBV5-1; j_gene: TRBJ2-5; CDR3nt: TGCGCCAGCAGCTTAGGGAAGGGGAGGCAGGGGCAAGAGACCCAGTACTTC; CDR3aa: CASSLGKGRQGQETQYF
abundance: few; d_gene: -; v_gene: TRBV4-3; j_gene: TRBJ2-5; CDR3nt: TGCGCCAGCAGCCAAGATTTGGGCCTATCGATGACCCAGTACTTC; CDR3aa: CASSQDLGLSMTQYF
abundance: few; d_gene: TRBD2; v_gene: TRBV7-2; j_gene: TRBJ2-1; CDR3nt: TGTGCCAGCAGCTTAGCCCGGCGGGAGGGCAATGAGCAGTTCTTC; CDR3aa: CASSLARREGNEQFF
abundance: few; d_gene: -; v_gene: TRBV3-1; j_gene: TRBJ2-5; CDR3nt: TGTGCCAGCAGCCAAGAGGCAGGGGAGTTGGAGACCCAGTACTTC; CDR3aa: CASSQEAGELETQYF
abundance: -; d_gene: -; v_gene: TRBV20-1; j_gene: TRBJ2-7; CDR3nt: TGCAGTGCTAGAGATCGAGCCTACGAGCGGTACTTC; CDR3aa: CSARDRAYERYF
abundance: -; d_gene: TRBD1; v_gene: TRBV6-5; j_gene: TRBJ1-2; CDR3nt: TGTGCCTGCAGCCGCGGACAGGCTGGCTACACCTTC; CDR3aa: CACSRGQAGYTF